This T cell receptor beta chain originates from a study of T cells in Graves' hyperthyroidism and ophthalmopathy. Study-wide context: The authors collected peripheral blood at initial diagnosis, before any treatment. Broader study findings: Blood also showed most of the thyroid clonotypes that were expanded above 0.001. Median prediction lead before ophthalmopathy onset was 5 to 7.5 months with the model.

This clonotype occurred many times. Antigen: not known. Orbital computed tomography and thyroid ultrasound, together with serum TRAb and thyroxine and clinical symptoms, were used for diagnoses. Amplified TCR beta CDR3 regions came from RNA transcripts. HTBI primers were used for first-round RT-PCR of the TCR CDR3. Using its own MiXCR run on the multiplex PCR reads, TCRdb lists one record per CDR3 protein. There are around 620,000 distinct CDR3 sequences in the sample; 14% occur only once, and roughly 7% lies in the top ten. The source of this sequence is a young woman with Graves' ophthalmopathy. The sequencing sample was made of blood.

In DNA, the CDR3 is TGTGCCAGCAGTGACGTACAGGGTGATGAAAAACTGTTTTTT. Residues: CASSDVQGDEKLFF. This rearrangement joins TRBV2 to TRBJ1-4; perhaps TRBD1 as D (6 bases). The CDR3 has 14 amino acids. In germline, CDR1 is SNHLY, CDR2 FYNNEI. V dropped 3 bases and J dropped 6 bases, with 11 bases sitting between them.